This is a list of T cell receptor beta chains from one sample in a study of blood T cell repertoires in COVID-19. Produced via immunoSEQ multiplex PCR; TCRdb's table is partial and in-frame only. The repertoire holds some 260,000 clones, around 84% seen once, with under 4.5% in the top ten. The specimen sequenced was PBMCs or T cells enriched from blood (not recorded which). The origin of the receptors is a man aged 25-45 years with acute COVID-19. The CDR3 runs from the conserved cysteine through the conserved F or W. A D gene is named only where the DNA matches it firmly. A clone size is listed for some rows: how often the clone was seen (once, few, many), or a class if it is expanded.

-	TRBV6-2/TRBV6-3	TRBJ1-2	-	11	CASSLAYGYTF	TGTGCCAGCAGTTTAGCCTATGGCTACACCTTC
-	TRBV6-5	TRBJ1-6	-	15	CASSRSAAEGSPLHF	TGTGCCAGCAGCCGCTCCGCTGCTGAGGGTTCACCCCTCCACTTT
-	TRBV9	TRBJ1-1	-	14	CASSVVMGGTEAFF	TGTGCCAGCAGCGTAGTGATGGGGGGCACTGAAGCTTTCTTT
TRBD1	TRBV28	TRBJ1-1	-	16	CASSEPGTGLNTEAFF	TGTGCCAGCAGTGAGCCCGGGACAGGGCTGAACACTGAAGCTTTCTTT
TRBD2	TRBV24-1	TRBJ2-1	-	16	CATSDRTSGRDNEQFF	TGTGCCACCAGTGATAGGACTAGCGGGAGAGACAATGAGCAGTTCTTC
-	TRBV18	TRBJ1-1	-	14	CASSLPDRPERAFF	TGTGCCAGCTCACTCCCGGACAGACCCGAGAGGGCTTTCTTT
-	TRBV24-1	TRBJ2-1	-	15	CATSDRTLPGNEQFF	TGTGCCACCAGTGATCGGACCCTACCGGGAAATGAGCAGTTCTTC
-	TRBV11-3	TRBJ1-1	-	13	CASSPRWNTEAFF	TGTGCCAGCAGCCCGAGATGGAACACTGAAGCTTTCTTT
-	TRBV7-6	TRBJ2-5	-	14	CASSLVQVEETQYF	TGTGCCAGCAGCTTAGTCCAGGTCGAAGAGACCCAGTACTTC
-	TRBV5-6	TRBJ1-2	-	14	CASSPRFGSYGYTF	TGTGCCAGCAGCCCTCGTTTCGGGAGTTATGGCTACACCTTC
-	TRBV5-1	TRBJ2-2	-	18	CASSLDLSGRANTGELFF	TGTGCCAGCAGCTTGGACTTAAGCGGGCGGGCGAACACCGGGGAGCTGTTTTTT
-	TRBV10-3	TRBJ1-2	-	12	CATMGGANGYTF	TGTGCCACCATGGGGGGAGCCAATGGCTACACCTTC
TRBD1	TRBV19	TRBJ1-4	-	12	CASRFGQGELFF	TGTGCCAGTAGATTTGGACAGGGGGAACTGTTTTTT
-	TRBV6-5	TRBJ1-4	-	14	CASSPVDRREKLFF	TGTGCCAGCAGTCCCGTAGACCGGAGGGAAAAACTGTTTTTT
-	TRBV28	TRBJ2-3	-	16	CASSPGAAGRRDTQYF	TGTGCCAGCAGCCCAGGGGCAGCGGGGAGGAGAGATACGCAGTATTTT
-	TRBV18	TRBJ1-2	-	15	CASSPLGVTDDGYTF	TGTGCCAGCTCACCACTCGGGGTTACAGATGATGGCTACACCTTC
TRBD1	TRBV5-1	TRBJ1-2	-	15	CASSLRDRGGYGYTF	TGCGCCAGCAGCCTTCGGGACAGGGGGGGCTATGGCTACACCTTC
-	TRBV29-1	TRBJ1-1	-	12	CSVESSGTEAFF	TGCAGCGTTGAGTCCTCGGGCACTGAAGCTTTCTTT
-	TRBV21-1	TRBJ1-6	-	15	CASKDRGPNNSPLHF	TGTGCCAGCAAGGACAGGGGTCCAAATAATTCACCCCTCCACTTT
TRBD1	TRBV28	TRBJ1-4	-	15	CASSFGRGRGEKLFF	TGTGCCAGCAGTTTTGGTAGGGGGCGGGGTGAAAAACTGTTTTTT
-	TRBV3-1/TRBV3-2	TRBJ1-5	once	14	CASSLGSGNQPQHF	TGTGCCAGCAGCCTCGGGTCGGGCAATCAGCCCCAGCATTTT
TRBD1	TRBV5-4	TRBJ1-6	-	16	CASSPGGTADYSPLHF	TGTGCCAGCAGCCCAGGGGGGACAGCCGATTATTCACCCCTCCACTTT
-	TRBV14	TRBJ1-2	-	12	CASSLQGRGYTF	TGTGCCAGCAGCCTACAGGGAAGGGGCTACACCTTC
-	TRBV5-1	TRBJ2-2	-	16	CASSKPGTSNTGELFF	TGCGCCAGCAGCAAACCGGGGACATCGAACACCGGGGAGCTGTTTTTT
TRBD1	TRBV29-1	TRBJ1-3	few	14	CSVGTGGSGNTIYF	TGCAGCGTTGGGACAGGGGGCTCTGGAAACACCATATATTTT
TRBD2	TRBV5-1	TRBJ2-1	-	15	CASSTGLAVLGEQFF	TGCGCCAGCAGCACTGGACTAGCGGTGCTTGGTGAGCAGTTCTTC
-	TRBV6-5	TRBJ2-6	-	15	CASTSIQSGANVLTF	TGTGCCAGCACCAGCATACAGTCTGGGGCCAACGTCCTGACTTTC
-	TRBV6-5	TRBJ2-4	-	11	CASTERAIQYF	TGTGCCAGCACGGAGCGGGCCATTCAGTACTTC
TRBD2	TRBV7-9	TRBJ2-1	-	17	CASSHPTVLAGEAEQFF	TGTGCCAGCAGCCATCCAACAGTACTAGCGGGAGAGGCTGAGCAGTTCTTC
TRBD2	TRBV5-6	TRBJ2-5	-	16	CASSLIAGGPQETQYF	TGTGCCAGCAGCTTGATAGCGGGAGGACCCCAAGAGACCCAGTACTTC
-	TRBV6-4	TRBJ1-6	few	14	CASSYSPGNSPLHF	TGTGCCAGCAGTTACAGTCCTGGGAATTCACCCCTCCACTTT
TRBD1	TRBV2	TRBJ1-5	few	13	CASSEQGNQPQHF	TGTGCCAGCAGCGAACAGGGGAATCAGCCCCAGCATTTT
TRBD2	TRBV27	TRBJ2-5	-	16	CASSYSGLAGKETQYF	TGTGCCAGCAGTTACTCGGGACTAGCGGGGAAAGAGACCCAGTACTTC
TRBD1	TRBV9	TRBJ1-2	-	13	CASSNQDRGGYTF	TGTGCCAGCAGCAACCAGGACAGGGGAGGCTACACCTTC
TRBD2	TRBV28	TRBJ2-3	-	15	CASSLILAGTDTQYF	TGTGCCAGCAGTTTGATACTAGCGGGGACAGATACGCAGTATTTT
-	TRBV24-1	TRBJ2-1	-	15	CATGPSGQSYNEQFF	TGTGCCACCGGGCCTTCAGGACAGTCGTACAATGAGCAGTTCTTC
TRBD1	TRBV4-1	TRBJ2-4	-	18	CASSQGLGTGLAKNIQYF	TGCGCCAGCAGCCAAGGATTGGGGACAGGCCTAGCCAAAAACATTCAGTACTTC
TRBD2	TRBV19	TRBJ2-6	-	16	CASTGGGRSGANVLTF	TGTGCCAGTACAGGCGGGGGGCGCTCTGGGGCCAACGTCCTGACTTTC
TRBD2	TRBV7-2	TRBJ2-3	-	13	CASSLSASGAQYF	TGTGCCAGCAGCTTATCTGCTAGCGGCGCGCAGTATTTT
TRBD1	TRBV27	TRBJ2-5	-	14	CASRLRQGKETQYF	TGTGCCAGCAGATTAAGACAGGGGAAAGAGACCCAGTACTTC
TRBD2	TRBV11-2	TRBJ2-1	-	16	CASSPIAGTQNNEQFF	TGTGCCAGCAGCCCCATAGCGGGAACACAAAACAATGAGCAGTTCTTC
TRBD1	TRBV19	TRBJ1-2	-	18	CASSSEQGVTDRNYGYTF	TGTGCCAGTAGTTCGGAACAGGGGGTGACGGATAGGAACTATGGCTACACCTTC
TRBD1	TRBV11-2	TRBJ1-3	-	16	CASRMAGTGSGNTIYF	TGTGCCAGCAGAATGGCCGGGACAGGGTCTGGAAACACCATATATTTT
TRBD1	TRBV5-6	TRBJ1-2	-	13	CASRLNRGHGYTF	TGTGCCAGCAGATTGAACAGGGGACATGGCTACACCTTC
-	TRBV11-1	TRBJ2-6	once	15	CASSFGGTGANVLTF	TGTGCCAGCAGCTTTGGAGGAACTGGGGCCAACGTCCTGACTTTC